The 10 T cell receptor beta chains given below trace back to one sample, sequenced in a study of T-cell reconstitution after alpha-beta-depleted transplantation in children. The TCRbeta library incorporated unique molecular identifiers. TCRdb analysed the PCR reads with MiXCR anew, one entry per CDR3 protein. Of approximately 97,000 distinct CDR3 sequences listed, 4.5% to 7.5% were seen once; the top ten hold about 6.1%. This material consisted of PBMCs, mostly from graft donor cells, taken 60 days after TCRalphabeta/CD19-depleted stem cell transplant. These receptors all come from a female patient aged 2-15 years who had a stem cell transplant for Fanconi anemia, so the T cells may come from the graft donor.

A few counts support this clonotype. This rearrangement joins TRBV27 to TRBJ2-7, with a possible D match to TRBD2 (6 bases). The CDR3 sequence is 13 residues long. Germline V CDR1 and CDR2: MNHEY, SMNVEV (reference sequence). V dropped 3 bases and J dropped 3 bases, with 9 bases sitting between them. CDR3 residues: CASSLGLIYEQYF. The CDR3 coding sequence is TGTGCCAGCAGTTTGGGACTCATCTACGAGCAGTACTTC.

This clonotype was found many times. The chain is built from TRBV7-8 and TRBJ1-5, with 8 bases identical to TRBD1. The germline gives CDR1 SGHVS, CDR2 FQNEAQ. CDR3 length: 18 amino acids. V shed 5 bases and J 1 base; nucleotides not matched to a gene: 13. The DNA for the CDR3 is TGTGCCAGCAGCGGCTCCGGGACAGGTCAAGGGAGCAATCAGCCCCAGCATTTT. It specifies CASSGSGTGQGSNQPQHF. Together with reference TRBV7-8 and TRBJ1-5, the CDR3 gives the full variable domain: GAGVSQSPRYKVAKRGQDVALRCDPISGHVSLFWYQQALGQGPEFLTYFQNEAQLDKSGLPSDRFFAERPEGSVSTLKIQRTQQEDSAVYLCASSGSGTGQGSNQPQHFGDGTRLSIL.

This chain connects TRBV7-4 to TRBJ1-1; D not resolved. V shed 4 bases and J shed 3 bases, with 18 bases lying between them. The CDR3 consists of 16 residues. The V gene's germline CDR1 is SGHVT and CDR2 SQSDAQ. The CDR3 sequence is CASSWVNRVTHTEAFF. DNA for the CDR3: TGTGCCAGCAGCTGGGTGAATAGGGTGACCCACACTGAAGCTTTCTTT.

Ten or more counts support this clonotype. This chain uses TRBV20-1 with TRBJ2-3, with 13 bases that match TRBD2. The CDR3 is made up of 15 amino acids. Germline values: CDR1 DFQATT, CDR2 SNEGSKA (reference sequence). V shed 6 bases, J shed 0 bases, and the junction held 3 bases outside the gene matches. The CDR3 region is CSAWTSGGSTDTQYF. In nucleotides, the CDR3 is TGCAGTGCATGGACTAGCGGGGGCAGCACAGATACGCAGTATTTT.

This clonotype showed up many times. The rearrangement links TRBV7-9 to TRBJ1-2; D gene unclear. Germline CDR1 is SEHNR and CDR2 is FQNEAQ (reference sequence). The CDR3 has 13 residues. V was trimmed by 5 bases and J by 8 bases, leaving 15 bases between them. The DNA for the CDR3 is TGTGCCAGCAGCCTTGGCCAGGCCTGGGGCTACACCTTC. Protein product: CASSLGQAWGYTF.

In its sample, this clonotype was seen many times. The chain employs TRBV5-1 and TRBJ1-5; D is uncertain. The CDR3 runs 13 residues. Germline lookup yields CDR1 SGHRS and CDR2 YFSETQ. The ends were cut back, 0 bases at V and 4 bases at J, with 5 bases in the middle. CDR3: CASSLVPNQPQHF. The CDR3 nucleotides are TGCGCCAGCAGCTTGGTTCCGAATCAGCCCCAGCATTTT.

This clonotype has a count of ten or more. The chain links TRBV5-1 to TRBJ1-1, with no clear D. The CDR3 covers 15 residues. Germline CDR1 reads SGHRS; CDR2 reads YFSETQ. V lost 5 bases, J lost 2 bases, and 16 bases lay in between. CDR3 DNA: TGCGCCAGCAGGGATCCCGCGGACTTAAACACTGAAGCTTTCTTT. Translating gives CASRDPADLNTEAFF.

This clonotype was counted a few times. This chain uses TRBV2 with TRBJ2-7; D possibly uses TRBD1 or TRBD2 (5 bases each). The CDR3 extends over 13 amino acids. Trimming took off 8 bases at V and 4 bases at J, with 15 bases between the two ends. Germline V gene data show CDR1 as SNHLY and CDR2 as FYNNEI. DNA for the CDR3: TGTGCCAGCGAACTAGAGGCAGGGTACGAGCAGTACTTC. Residues: CASELEAGYEQYF.

This clonotype was seen ten or more times. The gene calls are TRBV9 and TRBJ2-1, with 8 bases matching TRBD2. The germline gives CDR1 SGDLS, CDR2 YYNGEE. Trimming took 3 bases from V and 3 from J; bases not matched to a gene: 5. This CDR3 spans 15 amino acids. For the CDR3, the DNA is TGTGCCAGCAGCGAGGCCGGGACTAGCTACAATGAGCAGTTCTTC. Protein product: CASSEAGTSYNEQFF.

The sample holds many counts of this clonotype. The chain combines TRBV6-2 or TRBV6-3 with TRBJ2-1; TRBD2 aligns across 8 bases. V lost 3 bases to trimming and J lost 4 bases; unmatched junction nucleotides: 11. The CDR3 is made up of 17 amino acids. Germline values: CDR1 MNHEY, CDR2 SVGEGT. The CDR3 loop is CASSYGPQRGPYNEQFF. The CDR3 bases are TGTGCCAGCAGTTATGGGCCGCAGCGGGGGCCTTACAATGAGCAGTTCTTC.